The rows below give T cell receptor beta chains drawn from one sample of a study of shared clonotypes between healthy human individuals. Some clones are missing from TCRdb's copy, which holds only in-frame ones; the method was immunoSEQ multiplex PCR. This sample has about 980,000 clones, with approximately 76% found just once. The sample was memory CD4+ T cells sorted from blood. These receptor sequences come from a young man in good health. Each CDR3 is given with its conserved first and last residue. Fields, in order: V gene, J gene, CDR3 protein.

TRBV6-5,TRBJ2-3,CASSYSGTTDTQYF
TRBV30,TRBJ2-1,CAWSVLIENWHNEQFF
TRBV6-1,TRBJ2-1,CASSEAWAGNNEQFF
TRBV6-4,TRBJ1-4,CASSEQLNEKLFF
TRBV7-8,TRBJ2-7,CASSFVLGEQYF
TRBV18,TRBJ1-5,CASSPDRNQPQHF
TRBV30,TRBJ1-1,CAWSPKSRGNTEAFF
TRBV4-2,TRBJ2-7,CASNSWATGVNEQYF
TRBV27,TRBJ1-2,CASTSLGQGFYGYTF
TRBV6-1,TRBJ2-1,CASSWGFYNEQFF
TRBV4-1,TRBJ2-3,CASSQTWTDTQYF
TRBV30,TRBJ1-1,CAWSRGGMNTEAFF
TRBV18,TRBJ2-5,CASCDSQETQYF
TRBV7-8,TRBJ2-5,CASSLSTSGRVEETQYF
TRBV11-1,TRBJ2-5,CASSLAQGRDQETQYF
TRBV5-5,TRBJ1-2,CASSPALQGGYGYTF
TRBV27,TRBJ2-7,CASSLSSGYGLGEQYF
TRBV29-1,TRBJ2-6,CSVARNPGANVLTF
TRBV9,TRBJ2-7,CASSVRQGGQEQYF
TRBV5-8,TRBJ1-6,CASSSTKTGYNSPLHF
TRBV2,TRBJ1-2,CASSEARNLPYGYTF
TRBV11-2,TRBJ2-3,CASSLLGPDTQYF
TRBV9,TRBJ2-2,CASSAAGGYTGELFF
TRBV29-1,TRBJ2-7,CSVGLAAYEQYF
TRBV28,TRBJ2-7,CASSLANLYEQYF
TRBV28,TRBJ1-5,CASSRRGRGTNQPQHF
TRBV7-6,TRBJ2-7,CASSPGRWGQGEQYF
TRBV12-5,TRBJ2-1,CASGSGPPQGNEQFF